Below are 5 T cell receptor beta chains sequenced from a single sample in a study of blood T cells in healthy people across ages. Primers used in a second PCR of roughly 6 to 12 cycles were a sample-barcoded 5' primer and a J-beta primer mix. TCRdb fed the 5' RACE reads into MiXCR, producing one record per CDR3 protein. The sample has about 600,000 distinct CDR3 sequences, less than 60% seen once. The sequencing sample was made of blood. These receptors were obtained from a man older than 75 in good health.

This sequence joins TRBV5-1 and TRBJ2-2; TRBD2 aligns across 12 bases. The junction had 14 bases not matched to a gene; V was cut back by 4 bases and J by 7 bases. Germline CDR1 and CDR2: SGHRS and YFSETQ. The CDR3 has 18 residues. CDR3 nucleotide sequence: TGCGCCAGCAGCCCCGTGACTAGCGGGGGCCGTTCGGGCGGGGAGCTGTTTTTT. Its translation is CASSPVTSGGRSGGELFF.

The V call is TRBV4-2, the J call TRBJ2-5; 8 positions match TRBD1. The CDR3 has 18 amino acids. Germline assignment: CDR1 LGHNA and CDR2 YNFKEQ. V was pared by 0 bases and J by 5 bases, with 14 bases of the junction left unmatched. CDR3 loop: CASSQDHVGQGARETQYF. CDR3 in DNA: TGTGCCAGCAGCCAAGATCACGTCGGGCAGGGGGCTCGGGAGACCCAGTACTTC.

The V and J genes are TRBV20-1 and TRBJ2-1, with D perhaps given as TRBD1 or TRBD2 (6 bases each). Germline V gene sequence: CDR1 DFQATT, CDR2 SNEGSKA (reference sequence). CDR3 length: 16 residues. V lost 0 bases and J 4 bases, leaving 16 bases between the germline ends. The CDR3 sequence: CSARDAGLGGYNEQFF. CDR3 in DNA: TGCAGTGCTAGAGATGCCGGGCTAGGGGGGTACAATGAGCAGTTCTTC.

The V gene is TRBV6-2 or TRBV6-3, the J gene TRBJ2-7; D gene ambiguous. Per germline, CDR1 MNHEY and CDR2 SVGEGT. V dropped 7 bases and J dropped 3 bases, with 13 bases sitting between them. CDR3 length: 13 residues. For the CDR3, the DNA is TGTGCCAGCACTGACTCGACCGTCTACGAGCAGTACTTC. It specifies CASTDSTVYEQYF.

This clonotype is a singleton in its sample. V and J are TRBV20-1 and TRBJ1-2; 7 bases are shared with TRBD1. The CDR3 extends over 13 amino acids. CDR1 DFQATT and CDR2 SNEGSKA come from the germline V gene (reference sequence). With V trimmed by 1 base and J by 7 bases, 6 bases remained unmatched. Here the CDR3 DNA reads TGCAGTGCTAGAGTGCCGACAGGGCCTGGCTACACCTTC. Its protein is CSARVPTGPGYTF.